The entry below gives a single T cell receptor (beta chain) sequence along with its context. What it binds is unknown. Clones were sequenced by immunoSEQ multiplex PCR, and TCRdb holds only the in-frame ones, with some missing. The table shows roughly 120,000 clones, with about 86% occurring only once. The CDR3 totals 16 residues. Germline CDR1 reads GTSNPN; CDR2 reads SVGIG (reference sequence). With 1 base removed from V and 5 bases from J, the gap between germline ends came to 15 bases. These data belong to a study of T cell responses to AZD1222 COVID-19 vaccine. Whole-study findings and limits: Reportedly, close to half of spike-specific TCRs are directed against unmutated variant regions.

The V and J genes are TRBV30 and TRBJ1-6; no firm D call. This sequence was found in an adult in good health. This sample comprised peripheral blood, obtained on day 0 of AZD1222 vaccination. The CDR3 bases are TGTGCCTGGAGTGGGCCCGCTAGGTCGAATAATTCACCCCTCCACTTT. This gives the protein CAWSGPARSNNSPLHF.